This entry is about one T cell receptor (beta chain). Time point reported: patch test 3, about 24 weeks after DPC sensitization. The sample's treatment: therapeutic diphenylcyclopropenone sensitization with weekly scalp DPC. Each CDR3 protein gets one entry after TCRdb re-called the RACE reads with MiXCR. This repertoire shows 190,000 or so distinct CDR3 sequences, under 30% found once; its top ten account for approximately 2.3%. These data belong to a study of human T cells and chemical hapten exposure. This CDR3 spans 16 amino acids. V lost 0 bases to trimming and J lost 3 bases; unmatched junction nucleotides: 2. The germline CDR1 and CDR2 sequences are MNHEY and SVGAGI.

V usage is TRBV6-5 and J usage is TRBJ2-1; 10 bases map to TRBD2. This sequence was found in a woman between 40 and 55 years old with alopecia areata. Some clones in this sample may be carry-over from other donors' samples. The sample in question was whole blood, obtained in connection with sensitization to the hapten diphenylcyclopropenone (DPC). DNA of the CDR3: TGTGCCAGCAGTTACTCCCTAGCGGGAGACTACAATGAGCAGTTCTTC. Residues: CASSYSLAGDYNEQFF.